Included here is one TCR beta chain sequence, with context. Antigen specificity is unknown. This PCR relied on a set of 60 Vbeta primers and 13 Jbeta primers. TCRdb keeps only in-frame clones here, not all; method: immunoSEQ multiplex PCR. This sample has 160,000 or so clones, with roughly 80% found just once. These data originate in a study of cytomegalovirus exposure and HLA in healthy donors. Germline CDR1 and CDR2: SGHTA and FQGNSA. There are 15 residues in the CDR3. The junction had 8 bases not matched to a gene; V was cut back by 4 bases and J by 6 bases. Broader study findings: CMV serostatus was the only recorded immune exposure for donors.

The sequenced sample was PBMCs. The sequence was collected from a man aged 50-59 years in good health and CMV-seropositive. The chain recombines TRBV7-2 with TRBJ1-5; TRBD1 matches at 8 bases. CDR3 coding DNA: TGTGCCAGCAGCTCTTACCAGGGGGCAGGTCAGCCCCAGCATTTT. Its translation is CASSSYQGAGQPQHF.